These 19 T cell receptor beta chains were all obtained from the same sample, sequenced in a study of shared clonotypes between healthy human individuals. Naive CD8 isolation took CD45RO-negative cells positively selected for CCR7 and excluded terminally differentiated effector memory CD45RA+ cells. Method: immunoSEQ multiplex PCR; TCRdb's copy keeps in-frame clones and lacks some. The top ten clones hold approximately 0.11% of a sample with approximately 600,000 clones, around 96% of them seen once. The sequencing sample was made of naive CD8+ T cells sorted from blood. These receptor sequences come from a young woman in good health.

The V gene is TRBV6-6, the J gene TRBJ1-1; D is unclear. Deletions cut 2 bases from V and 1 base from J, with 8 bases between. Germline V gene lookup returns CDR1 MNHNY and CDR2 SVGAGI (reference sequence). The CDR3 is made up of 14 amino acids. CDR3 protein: CASSYRGPNTEAFF. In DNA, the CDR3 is TGTGCCAGCAGTTACCGGGGTCCGAACACTGAAGCTTTCTTT.

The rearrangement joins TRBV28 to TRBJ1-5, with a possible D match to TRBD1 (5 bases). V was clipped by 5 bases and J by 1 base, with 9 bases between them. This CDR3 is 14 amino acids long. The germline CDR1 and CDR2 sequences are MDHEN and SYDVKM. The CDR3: CASSGGGSNQPQHF. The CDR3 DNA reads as TGTGCCAGCAGTGGGGGGGGGAGCAATCAGCCCCAGCATTTT.

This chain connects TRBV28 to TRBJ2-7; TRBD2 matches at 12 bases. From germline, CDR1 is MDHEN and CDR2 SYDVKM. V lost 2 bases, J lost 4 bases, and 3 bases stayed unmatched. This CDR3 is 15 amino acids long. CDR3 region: CASSLPTSGRYEQYF. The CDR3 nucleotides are TGTGCCAGCAGTTTACCGACTAGCGGGAGATACGAGCAGTACTTC.

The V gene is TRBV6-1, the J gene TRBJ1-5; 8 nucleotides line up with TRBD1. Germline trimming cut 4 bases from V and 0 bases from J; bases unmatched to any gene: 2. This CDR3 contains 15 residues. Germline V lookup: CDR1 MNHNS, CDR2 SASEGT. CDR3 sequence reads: CASSADRVSNQPQHF. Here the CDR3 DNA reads TGTGCCAGCAGTGCGGACAGGGTTAGCAATCAGCCCCAGCATTTT.

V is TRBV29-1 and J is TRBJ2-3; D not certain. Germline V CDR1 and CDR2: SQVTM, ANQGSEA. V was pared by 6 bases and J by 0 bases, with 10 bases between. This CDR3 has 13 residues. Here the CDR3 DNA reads TGCAGCGTCCTGAGAGCCAGCACAGATACGCAGTATTTT. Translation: CSVLRASTDTQYF.

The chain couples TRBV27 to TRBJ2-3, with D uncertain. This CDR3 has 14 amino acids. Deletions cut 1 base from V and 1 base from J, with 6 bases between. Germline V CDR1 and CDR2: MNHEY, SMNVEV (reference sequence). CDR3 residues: CASSLFGRTDTQYF. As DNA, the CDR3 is TGTGCCAGCAGTTTATTTGGCCGCACAGATACGCAGTATTTT.

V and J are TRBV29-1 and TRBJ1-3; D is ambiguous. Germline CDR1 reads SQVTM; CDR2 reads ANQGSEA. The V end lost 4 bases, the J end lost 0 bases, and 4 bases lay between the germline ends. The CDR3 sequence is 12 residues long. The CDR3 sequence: CSVGDSGNTIYF. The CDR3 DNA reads TGCAGCGTTGGAGACTCTGGAAACACCATATATTTT.

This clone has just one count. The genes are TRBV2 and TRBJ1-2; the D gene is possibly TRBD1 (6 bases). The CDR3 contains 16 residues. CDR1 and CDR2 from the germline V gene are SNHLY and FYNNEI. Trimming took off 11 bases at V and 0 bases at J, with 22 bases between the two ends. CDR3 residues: CASEGGATGTNYGYTF. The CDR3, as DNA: TGTGCCTCGGAGGGGGGGGCCACAGGGACTAACTATGGCTACACCTTC.

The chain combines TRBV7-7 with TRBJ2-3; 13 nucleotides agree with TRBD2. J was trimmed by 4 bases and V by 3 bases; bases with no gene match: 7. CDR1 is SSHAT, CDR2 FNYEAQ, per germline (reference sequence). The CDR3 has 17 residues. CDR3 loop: CASSFYGLAGDSDTQYF. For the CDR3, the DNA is TGTGCCAGCAGCTTTTACGGACTAGCGGGAGATTCAGATACGCAGTATTTT.

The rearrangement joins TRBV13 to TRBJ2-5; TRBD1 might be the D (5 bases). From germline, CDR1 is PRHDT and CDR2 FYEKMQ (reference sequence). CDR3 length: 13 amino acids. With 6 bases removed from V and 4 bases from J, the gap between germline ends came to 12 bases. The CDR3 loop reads CASSPPGSETQYF. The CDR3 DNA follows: TGTGCCAGCAGTCCTCCAGGGTCAGAGACCCAGTACTTC.

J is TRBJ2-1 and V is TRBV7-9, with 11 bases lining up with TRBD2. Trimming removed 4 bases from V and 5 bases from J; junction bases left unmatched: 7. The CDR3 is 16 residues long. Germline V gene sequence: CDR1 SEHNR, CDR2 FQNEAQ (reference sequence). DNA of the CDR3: TGTGCCAGCAGCTCAATAGCGGGAGGGCCCCACAATGAGCAGTTCTTC. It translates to CASSSIAGGPHNEQFF.

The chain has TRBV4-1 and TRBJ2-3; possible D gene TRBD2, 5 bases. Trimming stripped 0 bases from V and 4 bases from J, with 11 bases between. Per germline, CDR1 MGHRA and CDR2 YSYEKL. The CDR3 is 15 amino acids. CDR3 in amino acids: CASSQDEGEADTQYF. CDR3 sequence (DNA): TGCGCCAGCAGCCAAGACGAGGGAGAGGCAGATACGCAGTATTTT.

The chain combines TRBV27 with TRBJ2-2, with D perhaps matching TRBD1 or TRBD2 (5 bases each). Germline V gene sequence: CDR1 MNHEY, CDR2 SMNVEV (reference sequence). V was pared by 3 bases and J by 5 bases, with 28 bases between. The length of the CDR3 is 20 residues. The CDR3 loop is CASSFDPARVGPGRTGELFF. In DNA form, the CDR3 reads TGTGCCAGCAGTTTTGACCCCGCAAGAGTGGGACCTGGCCGTACCGGGGAGCTGTTTTTT.

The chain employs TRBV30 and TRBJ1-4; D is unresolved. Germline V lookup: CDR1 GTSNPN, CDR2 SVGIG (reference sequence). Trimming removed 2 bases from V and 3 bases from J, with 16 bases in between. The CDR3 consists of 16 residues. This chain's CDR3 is CAWSPRTVLPNEKLFF. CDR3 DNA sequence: TGTGCCTGGAGTCCTCGGACGGTACTACCTAATGAAAAACTGTTTTTT. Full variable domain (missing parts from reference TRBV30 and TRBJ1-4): SQTIHQWPATLVQPVGSPLSLECTVEGTSNPNLYWYRQAAGRGLQLLFYSVGIGQISSEVPQNLSASRPQDRQFILSSKKLLLSDSGFYLCAWSPRTVLPNEKLFFGSGTQLSVL.

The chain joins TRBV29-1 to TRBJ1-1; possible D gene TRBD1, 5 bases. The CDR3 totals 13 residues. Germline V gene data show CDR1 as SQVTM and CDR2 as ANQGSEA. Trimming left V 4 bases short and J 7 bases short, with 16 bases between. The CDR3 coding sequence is TGCAGCGTTGTTTTTCAGGGTTTGGTTGAAGCTTTCTTT. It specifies CSVVFQGLVEAFF.

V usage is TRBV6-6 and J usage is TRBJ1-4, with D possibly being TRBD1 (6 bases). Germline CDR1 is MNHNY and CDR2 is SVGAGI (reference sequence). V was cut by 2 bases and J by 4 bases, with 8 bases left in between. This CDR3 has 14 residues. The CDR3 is CASSYEGGNEKLFF. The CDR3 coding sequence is TGTGCCAGCAGTTACGAGGGGGGTAATGAAAAACTGTTTTTT.

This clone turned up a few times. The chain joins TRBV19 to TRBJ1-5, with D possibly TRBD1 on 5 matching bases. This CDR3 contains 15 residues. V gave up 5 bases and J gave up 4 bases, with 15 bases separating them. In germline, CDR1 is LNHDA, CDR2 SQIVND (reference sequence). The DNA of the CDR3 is TGTGCCAGTAGTGCCACGGGGGGTGGGAATCAGCCCCAGCATTTT. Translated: CASSATGGGNQPQHF.

In DNA, the CDR3 is TGTGCCAGCAGCCATATACGGGAGACGACAGATACGCAGTATTTT. Protein product: CASSHIRETTDTQYF. The gene calls are TRBV14 and TRBJ2-3; the D gene is possibly TRBD2 (6 bases). Per germline, CDR1 SGHDN and CDR2 FVKESK. V lost 3 bases and J lost 3, with 13 bases in between. CDR3 length equals 15 residues.

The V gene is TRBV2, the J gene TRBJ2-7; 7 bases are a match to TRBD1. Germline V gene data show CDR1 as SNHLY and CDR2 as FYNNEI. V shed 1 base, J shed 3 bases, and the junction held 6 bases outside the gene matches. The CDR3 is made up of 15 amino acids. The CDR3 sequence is CASSEGGTENYEQYF. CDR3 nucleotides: TGTGCCAGCAGTGAAGGTGGGACAGAGAACTACGAGCAGTACTTC. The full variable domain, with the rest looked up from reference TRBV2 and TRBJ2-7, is EPEVTQTPSHQVTQMGQEVILRCVPISNHLYFYWYRQILGQKVEFLVSFYNNEISEKSEIFDDQFSVERPDGSNFTLKIRSTKLEDSAMYFCASSEGGTENYEQYFGPGTRLTVT.